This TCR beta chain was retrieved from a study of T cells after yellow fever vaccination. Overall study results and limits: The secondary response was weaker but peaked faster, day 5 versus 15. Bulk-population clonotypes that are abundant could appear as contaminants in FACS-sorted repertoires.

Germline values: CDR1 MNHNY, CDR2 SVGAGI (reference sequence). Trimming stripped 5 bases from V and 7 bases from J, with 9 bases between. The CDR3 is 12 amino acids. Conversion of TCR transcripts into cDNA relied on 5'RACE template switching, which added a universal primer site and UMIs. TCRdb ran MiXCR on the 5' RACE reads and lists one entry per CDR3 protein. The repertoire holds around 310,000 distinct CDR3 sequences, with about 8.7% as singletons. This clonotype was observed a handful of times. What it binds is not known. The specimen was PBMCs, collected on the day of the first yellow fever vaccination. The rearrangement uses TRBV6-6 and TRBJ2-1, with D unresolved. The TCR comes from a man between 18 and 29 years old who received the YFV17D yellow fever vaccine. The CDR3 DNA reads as TGTGCCAGCAGTGACCACCGGAATGAGCAGTTCTTC. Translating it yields CASSDHRNEQFF.